These 9 T cell receptor beta chains originate from one sample sequenced in a study of T cells after yellow fever vaccination. TCRdb passed the 5' RACE reads through MiXCR, listing each CDR3 protein once. The top ten clones hold 36% of a sample with under 200,000 distinct CDR3 sequences, about 10% of them seen once. Sequencing used CD8+ T cells sorted from PBMCs, obtained 15 days after the yellow fever booster vaccination. All receptors derive from a man between 18 and 35 years old who received the YFV17D yellow fever vaccine.

The chain links TRBV7-2 to TRBJ1-2; D perhaps matches TRBD1 (5 bases). This CDR3 spans 15 amino acids. V shed 4 bases and J shed 2 bases, with 14 bases lying between them. Germline CDR1 and CDR2: SGHTA and FQGNSA. CDR3 loop: CASSSPGTGNYGYTF. CDR3 nucleotide sequence: TGTGCCAGCAGCTCTCCGGGTACAGGAAACTATGGCTACACCTTC.

A few counts support this clonotype. The J gene is TRBJ1-2, the V gene TRBV12-3 or TRBV12-4; D is ambiguous. The CDR3 spans 15 residues. V lost 2 bases and J 3 bases, leaving 13 bases between the germline ends. The CDR3 loop reads CASSLSPPAYYGYTF. In DNA form, the CDR3 reads TGTGCCAGCAGTTTATCCCCGCCCGCCTACTATGGCTACACCTTC.

J is TRBJ1-1 and V is TRBV5-1, with TRBD1 as a possible D gene (5 bases). Germline lookup yields CDR1 SGHRS and CDR2 YFSETQ. The CDR3 loop spans 16 amino acids. The germline V and J ends were trimmed by 4 bases and 7 bases, with 23 bases remaining between them. DNA of the CDR3: TGCGCCAGCAGCACCCAGAACCCCCGTCCGGGACGTGAAGCTTTCTTT. It encodes CASSTQNPRPGREAFF.

Regarding this clonotype: At one end, the junction sequence differs from germline, possibly due to a read error. The CDR3 here is CDSSVGGDTQYF. The CDR3 nucleotides read TGTGACAGCAGCGTAGGCGGCGATACGCAGTATTTT. The chain links TRBV9 to TRBJ2-3, with unresolved D. The CDR3 is 12 amino acids. CDR1 SGDLS and CDR2 YYNGEE come from the germline V gene.

The chain has TRBV4-3 and TRBJ1-2; tentative D call: TRBD1 (5 bases). The germline V gene encodes CDR1 LGHNA and CDR2 YSLEER. This CDR3 has 14 amino acids. The ends were cut back, 4 bases at V and 8 bases at J, with 17 bases in the middle. The CDR3 DNA reads TGCGCCAGCAGCCCGGGGTCGGCAGGGACGGGCTACACCTTC. Amino acids: CASSPGSAGTGYTF.

This clonotype was observed a few times. CDR3 loop: CASSLWGADEQFF. CDR3 nucleotide sequence: TGTGCCAGCAGTTTATGGGGGGCGGATGAGCAGTTCTTC. The V gene is TRBV27, the J gene TRBJ2-1; perhaps D is TRBD1 or TRBD2 (6 bases each). The CDR3 is 13 amino acids. Germline assignment: CDR1 MNHEY and CDR2 SMNVEV (reference sequence). V lost 1 base, J lost 8 bases, and 9 bases lay in between.

The chain carries TRBV5-1 and TRBJ2-1; TRBD2 is a possible D gene (5 bases). From germline, CDR1 is SGHRS and CDR2 YFSETQ. The CDR3 runs 14 residues. Trimming left V 0 bases short and J 9 bases short, with 13 bases between. The CDR3 region has the DNA TGCGCCAGCAGCTTGGTACTAGGACGGGTTGAGCAGTTCTTC. This sequence encodes CASSLVLGRVEQFF.

This clonotype was observed many times. The chain has TRBV7-2 and TRBJ2-3; TRBD1 might be the D (6 bases). This CDR3 has 19 amino acids. Germline V lookup: CDR1 SGHTA, CDR2 FQGNSA. V was cut by 5 bases and J by 0 bases, with 24 bases left in between. The CDR3 reads CASSKLSGTPPFSTDTQYF. CDR3 coding DNA: TGTGCCAGCAGCAAGCTAAGTGGGACACCCCCATTTAGCACAGATACGCAGTATTTT. The full variable domain, in which reference TRBV7-2 and TRBJ2-3 provide the parts outside the CDR3, is GAGVSQSPSNKVTEKGKDVELRCDPISGHTALYWYRQSLGQGLEFLIYFQGNSAPDKSGLPSDRFSAERTGGSVSTLTIQRTQQEDSAVYLCASSKLSGTPPFSTDTQYFGPGTRLTVL.

This chain uses TRBV13 with TRBJ2-1; TRBD2 agrees at 10 bases. V was clipped by 3 bases and J by 3 bases; unmatched bases: 2. The CDR3 totals 15 residues. The germline V gene has CDR1 PRHDT and CDR2 FYEKMQ (reference sequence). The CDR3 sequence: CASSLLAGDYNEQFF. The CDR3 DNA follows: TGTGCCAGCAGCTTGCTAGCGGGAGACTACAATGAGCAGTTCTTC.